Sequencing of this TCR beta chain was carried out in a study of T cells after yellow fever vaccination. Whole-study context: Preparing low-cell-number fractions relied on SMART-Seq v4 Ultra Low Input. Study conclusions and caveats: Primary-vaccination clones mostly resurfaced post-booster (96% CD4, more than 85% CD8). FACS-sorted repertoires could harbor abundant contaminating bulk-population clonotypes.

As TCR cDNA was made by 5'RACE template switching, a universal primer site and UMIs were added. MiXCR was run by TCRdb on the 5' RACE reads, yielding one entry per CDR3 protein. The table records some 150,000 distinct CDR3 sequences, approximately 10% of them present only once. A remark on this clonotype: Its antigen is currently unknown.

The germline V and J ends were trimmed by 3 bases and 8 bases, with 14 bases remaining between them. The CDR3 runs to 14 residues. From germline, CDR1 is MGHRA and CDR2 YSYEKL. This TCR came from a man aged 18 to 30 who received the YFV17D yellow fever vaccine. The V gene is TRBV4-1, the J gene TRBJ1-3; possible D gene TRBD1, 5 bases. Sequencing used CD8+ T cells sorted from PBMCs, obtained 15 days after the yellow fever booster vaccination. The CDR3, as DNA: TGCGCCAGCAGCCAGCACCGGGACGGGGACACCATATATTTT. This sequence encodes CASSQHRDGDTIYF.